The clone carrying this T cell receptor (beta chain) has more than one count but fewer than ten. Its antigen is currently unknown. The sample originates from a study of T-cell memory formation after mild COVID-19. Study in general: Largely, TCR clusters stayed within a single donor. Study-level points and caveats: CM and EM subsets held most contracting CD4+ clones; EMRA held CD8+ ones. Later expanders leaned toward CD4+, whereas clones contracting from day 15 to 85 were balanced CD4/CD8. Several responding clones turned up in pre-infection memory, indicating that cross-reactive memory may have taken part.

Using its own MiXCR run on the 5' RACE reads, TCRdb lists one record per CDR3 protein. The data show 150,000 to 200,000 distinct CDR3 sequences, over 20% seen once. The CDR3 runs to 16 residues. V was pared by 4 bases and J by 1 base, with 7 bases of the junction left unmatched. Germline V gives CDR1 MNHEY, CDR2 SVGAGI. The chain combines TRBV6-5 with TRBJ2-7; TRBD1 agrees at 10 bases. The receptor's source is an adult woman who had mild COVID-19 (a few samples of this study predate the infection). Cell type and time point are not known. Sequenced: PBMCs or a T cell subset sorted from them (not recorded which). The CDR3 nucleotides read TGTGCCAGCAGTTCTTTTCCGGGACAGGGGTCCTACGAGCAGTACTTC. Encoded protein: CASSSFPGQGSYEQYF.